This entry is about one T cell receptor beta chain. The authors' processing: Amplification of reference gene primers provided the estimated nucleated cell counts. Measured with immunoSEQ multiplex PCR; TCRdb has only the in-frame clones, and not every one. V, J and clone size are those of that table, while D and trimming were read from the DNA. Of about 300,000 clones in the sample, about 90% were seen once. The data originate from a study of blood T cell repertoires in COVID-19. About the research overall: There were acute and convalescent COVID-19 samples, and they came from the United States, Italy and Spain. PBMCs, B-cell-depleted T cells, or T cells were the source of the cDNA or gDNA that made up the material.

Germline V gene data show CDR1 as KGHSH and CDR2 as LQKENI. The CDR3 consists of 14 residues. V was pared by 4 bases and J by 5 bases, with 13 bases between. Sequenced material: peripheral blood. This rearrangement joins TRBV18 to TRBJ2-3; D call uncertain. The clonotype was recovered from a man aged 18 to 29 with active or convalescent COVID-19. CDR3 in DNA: TGTGCCAGCTCACGTGCCCAGTCTGGAGATACGCAGTATTTT. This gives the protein CASSRAQSGDTQYF.